The 13 T cell receptor beta chains given below trace back to one sample, sequenced in a study of PD-1 blockade in mismatch repair-deficient tumors. Sequenced by immunoSEQ multiplex PCR; TCRdb stores in-frame clones only, minus some. This table has some 100,000 clones, approximately 83% appearing once. This specimen was peripheral blood, taken roughly 35 weeks after starting pembrolizumab. Every receptor here comes from an adult with mismatch repair-deficient cancer.

Only a few counts were recorded for this clone. The rearrangement links TRBV30 to TRBJ1-2, with a weak D call TRBD1 (6 bases). In germline, CDR1 is GTSNPN, CDR2 SVGIG (reference sequence). The V and J ends lost 3 bases and 3 bases respectively, with 8 bases between them. The CDR3 spans 12 residues. In DNA, the CDR3 is TGTGCCTGGAGCGACAGGCACTATGGCTACACCTTC. This codes for CAWSDRHYGYTF.

The chain joins TRBV2 to TRBJ1-1; D is uncertain. CDR1 SNHLY and CDR2 FYNNEI come from the germline V gene. V gave up 1 base and J gave up 3 bases, with 6 bases separating them. This CDR3 is 13 amino acids long. CDR3 nucleotides: TGTGCCAGCAGTGAAGTAAGAGACACTGAAGCTTTCTTT. This codes for CASSEVRDTEAFF.

The chain joins TRBV18 to TRBJ2-3; 10 bases map to TRBD2. V gave up 3 bases and J gave up 4 bases; unmatched junction bases: 7. The CDR3 consists of 16 residues. Germline V CDR1 and CDR2: KGHSH, LQKENI. CDR3 coding DNA: TGTGCCAGCTCACCCCCGGCGAGCGGGAGGGCAGATACGCAGTATTTT. Translated: CASSPPASGRADTQYF.

This clone came up once. This chain connects TRBV7-2 to TRBJ1-1, with 8 nucleotides matching TRBD1. The J segment lost 6 bases and the V segment lost 6 bases, leaving 9 bases of the junction unmatched. The CDR3 spans 14 residues. Per germline, CDR1 SGHTA and CDR2 FQGNSA. Here the CDR3 DNA reads TGTGCCAGCAGATTGACAGGGGAAGGACCTGAAGCTTTCTTT. This encodes CASRLTGEGPEAFF.

This clone has a handful of counts. The chain links TRBV27 to TRBJ1-5, with D possibly TRBD1 on 6 matching bases. The V gene lost 2 bases and the J gene lost 6 bases, with 11 bases spanning the gap. Germline CDR1 and CDR2: MNHEY and SMNVEV (reference sequence). The CDR3 loop spans 14 amino acids. CDR3 sequence: CASSLTGLAQPQHF. Written as DNA, the CDR3 is TGTGCCAGCAGTTTAACAGGGCTTGCTCAGCCCCAGCATTTT.

The J gene is TRBJ1-1, the V gene TRBV7-9; 8 bases line up with TRBD1. The CDR3 length is 15 residues. From germline, CDR1 is SEHNR and CDR2 FQNEAQ (reference sequence). V trimming: 2 bases; J trimming: 2 bases; junction bases outside the gene matches: 4. The CDR3 loop reads CASSLSTGGNTEAFF. The CDR3 DNA is TGTGCCAGCAGCTTAAGTACAGGGGGTAACACTGAAGCTTTCTTT.

The CDR3 sequence: CASRGDLESYEQYF. In DNA, the CDR3 is TGTGCCAGCAGGGGGGACCTGGAGTCCTACGAGCAGTACTTC. The chain links TRBV5-4 to TRBJ2-7; the D call may be TRBD1 or TRBD2 (5 bases each). Germline V CDR1 and CDR2: SGHNT, YYREEE (reference sequence). The CDR3 has 14 residues. Trimming cost V 5 bases and J 1 base, with 13 bases left between them.

This clone was detected a few times. The chain carries TRBV7-3 and TRBJ1-3; TRBD1 aligns across 8 bases. Per the germline V gene, CDR1 is SGHTA and CDR2 is FQGTGA. J lost 4 bases, V lost 5 bases, and 19 bases had no gene match. This CDR3 region has 19 residues. The CDR3 here is CASSVFRDRLDYGGNTIYF. CDR3 nucleotide sequence: TGTGCCAGCAGCGTATTCCGGGACAGGCTAGATTATGGGGGAAACACCATATATTTT.

This clone was found a few times. This chain links TRBV25-1 with TRBJ1-2, with D unresolved. V lost 0 bases, J lost 5 bases, and 7 bases lay in between. The CDR3 contains 13 residues. Germline V gene data show CDR1 as MGHDK and CDR2 as SYGVNS. Here the CDR3 reads CASSEYVFYGYTF. In nucleotides, the CDR3 is TGTGCCAGCAGTGAATATGTCTTTTATGGCTACACCTTC.

This clone was detected only a few times. The CDR3 coding sequence is TGTGCCAGCAGCTTATCGAGCTCCTACGAGCAGTACTTC. It encodes CASSLSSSYEQYF. The chain couples TRBV11-2 to TRBJ2-7, with D hard to call. Trimming removed 2 bases at V and 0 bases at J, with 5 bases between. CDR1 SGHAT and CDR2 FQNNGV come from the germline V gene. The CDR3 has 13 residues.

This sequence joins TRBV10-3 and TRBJ2-5; D possibly corresponds to TRBD2 (5 bases). CDR3 length equals 14 residues. The V and J ends lost 0 bases and 4 bases respectively, with 9 bases between them. From germline, CDR1 is ENHRY and CDR2 SYGVKD. CDR3 in DNA: TGTGCCATCAGTGAGTCCGTGGCGGGAGAGACCCAGTACTTC. The encoded protein is CAISESVAGETQYF.

The chain links TRBV25-1 to TRBJ1-5; TRBD1 might be the D (6 bases). CDR3 length: 16 residues. V lost 4 bases and J 2 bases, leaving 15 bases between the germline ends. The V gene's germline CDR1 is MGHDK and CDR2 SYGVNS. In nucleotides, the CDR3 is TGTGCCAGCAGTGGACGGGGGGCACAGGGCAATCAGCCCCAGCATTTT. This translates into CASSGRGAQGNQPQHF. Based on the CDR3 plus reference TRBV25-1 and TRBJ1-5, the full variable domain is EADIYQTPRYLVIGTGKKITLECSQTMGHDKMYWYQQDPGMELHLIHYSYGVNSTEKGDLSSESTVSRIRTEHFPLTLESARPSHTSQYLCASSGRGAQGNQPQHFGDGTRLSIL.

The V gene is TRBV18, the J gene TRBJ2-1; perhaps TRBD2 as D (5 bases). The CDR3 covers 15 residues. The V and J ends lost 0 bases and 3 bases respectively, with 9 bases between them. The germline gives CDR1 KGHSH, CDR2 LQKENI. The CDR3 here is CASSPPLAIYNEQFF. The CDR3, as DNA: TGTGCCAGCTCACCACCGCTAGCTATCTACAATGAGCAGTTCTTC.